Listed here are 10 T cell receptor beta chains from one sample, sequenced in a study of prognosis after radiotherapy for stage I lung cancer. By two-round multiplex PCR, the TCR beta CDR3 was amplified from genomic DNA. Primers targeting each individual TRBV and TRBJ gene were applied in first-round PCR. TCRdb re-analysed the multiplex PCR reads in MiXCR, keeping a single row per CDR3 protein. The data hold more than 15,000 distinct CDR3 sequences, with about a sixth observed a single time. The source material was PBMCs, sampled before or after stereotactic body radiation therapy (not recorded which). These receptors were obtained from a donor aged 50 or older with non-small cell lung cancer.

The chain is built from TRBV30 and TRBJ1-4, with D perhaps TRBD1 (5 bases). Germline V gene data show CDR1 as GTSNPN and CDR2 as SVGIG (reference sequence). V was trimmed by 0 bases and J by 7 bases, leaving 12 bases between them. The CDR3 totals 14 residues. CDR3 amino acids: CAWSVGREAEKLFF. The CDR3 DNA is TGTGCCTGGAGTGTAGGCAGGGAAGCTGAAAAACTGTTTTTT.

This clonotype has at least ten counts. The chain recombines TRBV25-1 with TRBJ2-1; TRBD2 matches 10 bases. The CDR3 is made up of 15 amino acids. Germline trimming cut 5 bases from V and 6 bases from J; bases unmatched to any gene: 7. In germline, CDR1 is MGHDK, CDR2 SYGVNS. This CDR3 is CASSPSGLAINEQFF. DNA for the CDR3: TGTGCCAGCAGTCCCTCGGGACTAGCGATCAATGAGCAGTTCTTC.

At least ten counts were recorded for this clonotype. The rearrangement uses TRBV19 and TRBJ2-1; D tentatively fits TRBD1 or TRBD2 (5 bases each). V gave up 5 bases and J gave up 0 bases, with 8 bases separating them. The CDR3 sequence is 14 residues long. Germline lookup yields CDR1 LNHDA and CDR2 SQIVND (reference sequence). The CDR3 region has the DNA TGTGCCAGTAGTTTGGGACCCTCCTACAATGAGCAGTTCTTC. This codes for CASSLGPSYNEQFF. The whole variable domain, filled in from reference TRBV19 and TRBJ2-1, reads DGGITQSPKYLFRKEGQNVTLSCEQNLNHDAMYWYRQDPGQGLRLIYYSQIVNDFQKGDIAEGYSVSREKKESFPLTVTSAQKNPTAFYLCASSLGPSYNEQFFGPGTRLTVL.

This clonotype showed up many times. The J gene is TRBJ2-3, the V gene TRBV5-1; D unclear. CDR1 and CDR2 (germline): SGHRS, YFSETQ. Trimming removed 0 bases at V and 2 bases at J, with 7 bases between. The CDR3 length is 14 residues. The CDR3 DNA reads TGCGCCAGCAGCTTGGTGGGGAACACAGATACGCAGTATTTT. This codes for CASSLVGNTDTQYF.

This clonotype was seen ten or more times. J is TRBJ1-1 and V is TRBV24-1; weak D call: TRBD1 (5 bases). V gave up 3 bases and J gave up 6 bases, with 16 bases separating them. Per germline, CDR1 KGHDR and CDR2 SFDVKD. This CDR3 comprises 15 residues. CDR3 coding DNA: TGTGCCACCAGTGATGGTCCAGGGCCGGCTGCTGAAGCTTTCTTT. Amino acids: CATSDGPGPAAEAFF.

With regard to this clonotype: The CDR3 carries no conserved terminal phenylalanine or tryptophan, so it likely arises from a read error. The V gene is TRBV28, the J gene TRBJ1-2; D is ambiguous. V was clipped by 7 bases and J by 3 bases, with 9 bases between them. There are 12 residues in the CDR3. Germline V CDR1 and CDR2: MDHEN, SYDVKM. CDR3 region: CASKTLYYGYTL. For the CDR3, the DNA is TGTGCCAGCAAAACCCTTTACTATGGCTACACCCTC.

There are many counts of this clonotype. The CDR3 spells CASSGDRGLEKLFF. The CDR3 nucleotides read TGTGCCAGCAGTGGGGACAGGGGGCTCGAAAAACTGTTTTTT. This chain connects TRBV25-1 to TRBJ1-4; 12 bases line up with TRBD1. Unmatched junction bases numbered 2, after V lost 4 bases and J lost 8 bases. This CDR3 contains 14 residues. Germline values: CDR1 MGHDK, CDR2 SYGVNS.

This clonotype was recorded many times. This rearrangement joins TRBV25-1 to TRBJ2-3; no clear D. CDR3 size: 16 residues. Trimming removed 0 bases from V and 2 bases from J, with 12 bases in between. Germline values: CDR1 MGHDK, CDR2 SYGVNS. CDR3 residues: CASSEYKSDTTDTQYF. For the CDR3, the DNA is TGTGCCAGCAGTGAATATAAGAGCGACACCACAGATACGCAGTATTTT.

J is TRBJ1-1 and V is TRBV14; the D is unclear. Germline values: CDR1 SGHDN, CDR2 FVKESK. Trimming took off 4 bases at V and 4 bases at J, with 13 bases between the two ends. The CDR3 covers 14 residues. The CDR3 region is CASSLAGMSTEAFF. The CDR3 DNA sequence: TGTGCCAGCAGCCTAGCCGGCATGAGCACTGAAGCTTTCTTT.

The table lists this clonotype with many counts. The CDR3 is CATSDAGRGREWSEGEQFF. CDR3 bases: TGTGCCACCAGTGATGCCGGGAGGGGGCGCGAGTGGTCGGAAGGTGAGCAGTTCTTC. V usage is TRBV24-1 and J usage is TRBJ2-1; TRBD2 might be the D (8 bases). The CDR3 runs 19 residues. Germline V lookup: CDR1 KGHDR, CDR2 SFDVKD. Trimming shortened V by 3 bases and J by 9 bases, and 29 bases separated the two germline ends.